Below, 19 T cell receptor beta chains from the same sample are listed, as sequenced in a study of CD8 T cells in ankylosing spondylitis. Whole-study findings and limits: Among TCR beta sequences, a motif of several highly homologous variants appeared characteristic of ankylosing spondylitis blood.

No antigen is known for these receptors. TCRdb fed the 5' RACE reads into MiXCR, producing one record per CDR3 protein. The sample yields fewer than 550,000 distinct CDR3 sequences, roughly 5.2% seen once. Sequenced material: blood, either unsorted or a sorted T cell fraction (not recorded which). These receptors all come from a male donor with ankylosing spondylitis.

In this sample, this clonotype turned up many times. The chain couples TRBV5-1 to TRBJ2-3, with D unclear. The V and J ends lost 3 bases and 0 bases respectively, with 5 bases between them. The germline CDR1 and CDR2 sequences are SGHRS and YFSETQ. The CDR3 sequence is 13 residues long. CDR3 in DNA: TGCGCCAGCAGCTCTGCTAGCACAGATACGCAGTATTTT. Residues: CASSSASTDTQYF.

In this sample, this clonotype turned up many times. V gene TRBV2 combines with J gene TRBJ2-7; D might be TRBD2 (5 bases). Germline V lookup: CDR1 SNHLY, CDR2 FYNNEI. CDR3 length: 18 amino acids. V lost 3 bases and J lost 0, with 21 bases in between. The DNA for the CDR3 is TGTGCCAGCAGTGATATGGTACTAGTTCTTCGGAGCTCCTACGAGCAGTACTTC. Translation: CASSDMVLVLRSSYEQYF.

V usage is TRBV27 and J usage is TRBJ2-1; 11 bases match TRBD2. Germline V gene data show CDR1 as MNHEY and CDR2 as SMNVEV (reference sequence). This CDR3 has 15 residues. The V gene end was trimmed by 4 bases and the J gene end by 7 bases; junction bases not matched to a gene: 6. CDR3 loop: CASSSGSGRGNEQFF. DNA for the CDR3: TGTGCCAGCAGTTCAGGTAGCGGGAGGGGTAATGAGCAGTTCTTC.

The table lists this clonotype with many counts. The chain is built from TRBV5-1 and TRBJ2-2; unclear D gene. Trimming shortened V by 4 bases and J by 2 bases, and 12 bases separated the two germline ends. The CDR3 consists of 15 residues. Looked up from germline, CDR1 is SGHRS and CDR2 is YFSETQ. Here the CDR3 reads CASSTRTANTGELFF. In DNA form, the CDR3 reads TGCGCCAGCAGCACGAGGACCGCAAACACCGGGGAGCTGTTTTTT.

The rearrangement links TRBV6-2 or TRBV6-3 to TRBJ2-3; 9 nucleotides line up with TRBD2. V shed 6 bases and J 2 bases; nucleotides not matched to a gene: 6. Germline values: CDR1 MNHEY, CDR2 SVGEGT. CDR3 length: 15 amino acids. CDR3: CASRPIAGATDTQYF. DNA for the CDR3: TGTGCCAGCAGGCCTATAGCGGGGGCCACAGATACGCAGTATTTT.

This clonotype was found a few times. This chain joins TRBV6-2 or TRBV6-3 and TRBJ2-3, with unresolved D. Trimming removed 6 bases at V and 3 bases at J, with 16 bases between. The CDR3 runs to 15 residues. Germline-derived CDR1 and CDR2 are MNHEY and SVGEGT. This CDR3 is CASSFDPSRTDTQYF. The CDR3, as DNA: TGTGCCAGCAGCTTCGACCCATCTAGGACAGATACGCAGTATTTT.

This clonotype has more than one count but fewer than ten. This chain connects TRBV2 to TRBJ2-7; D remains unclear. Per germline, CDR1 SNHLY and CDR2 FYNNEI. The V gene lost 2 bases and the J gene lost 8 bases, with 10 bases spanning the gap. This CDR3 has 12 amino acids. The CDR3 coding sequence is TGTGCCAGCAGTGAATTGGCCGCTAAGCAGTACTTC. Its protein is CASSELAAKQYF. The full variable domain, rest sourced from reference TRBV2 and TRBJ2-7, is EPEVTQTPSHQVTQMGQEVILRCVPISNHLYFYWYRQILGQKVEFLVSFYNNEISEKSEIFDDQFSVERPDGSNFTLKIRSTKLEDSAMYFCASSELAAKQYFGPGTRLTVT.

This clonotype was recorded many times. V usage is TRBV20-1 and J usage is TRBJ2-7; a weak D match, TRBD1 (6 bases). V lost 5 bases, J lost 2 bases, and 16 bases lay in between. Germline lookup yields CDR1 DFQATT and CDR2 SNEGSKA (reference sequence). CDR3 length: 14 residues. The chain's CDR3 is CSALPGHRPYEQYF. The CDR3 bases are TGCAGTGCTTTGCCGGGACACCGCCCCTACGAGCAGTACTTC.

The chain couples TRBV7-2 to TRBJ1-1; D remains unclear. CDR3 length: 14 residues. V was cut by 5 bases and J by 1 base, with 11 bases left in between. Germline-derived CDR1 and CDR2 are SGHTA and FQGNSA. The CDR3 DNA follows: TGTGCCAGCAGCCCAGCGCGGGAGAACACTGAAGCTTTCTTT. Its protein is CASSPARENTEAFF.

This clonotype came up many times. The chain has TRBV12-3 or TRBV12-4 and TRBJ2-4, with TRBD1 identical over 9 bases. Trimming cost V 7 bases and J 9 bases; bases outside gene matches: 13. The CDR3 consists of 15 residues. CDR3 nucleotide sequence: TGTGCCAGCACCCCTCAAGGGGGACAGGGAGTCATTCAGTACTTC. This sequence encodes CASTPQGGQGVIQYF.

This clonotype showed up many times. Here the CDR3 reads CSVAGQQTVAFTF. For the CDR3, the DNA is TGCAGCGTTGCTGGACAACAAACCGTCGCGTTCACCTTC. The gene calls are TRBV29-1 and TRBJ1-2, with D possibly matching TRBD1 (5 bases). The germline V and J ends were trimmed by 4 bases and 13 bases, with 22 bases remaining between them. CDR3 size: 13 residues. CDR1 is SQVTM, CDR2 ANQGSEA, per germline.

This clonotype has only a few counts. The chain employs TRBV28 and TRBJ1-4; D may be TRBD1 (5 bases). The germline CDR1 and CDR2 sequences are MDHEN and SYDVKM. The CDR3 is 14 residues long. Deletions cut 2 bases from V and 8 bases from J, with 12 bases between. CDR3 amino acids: CASSLNGAGEKLFF. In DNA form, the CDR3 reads TGTGCCAGCAGTTTAAACGGGGCAGGCGAAAAACTGTTTTTT.

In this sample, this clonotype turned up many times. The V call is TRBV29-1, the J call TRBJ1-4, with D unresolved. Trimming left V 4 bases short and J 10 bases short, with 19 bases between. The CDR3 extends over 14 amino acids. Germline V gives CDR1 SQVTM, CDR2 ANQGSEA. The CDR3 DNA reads TGCAGCGTTGTAGTAGCGGAGCCGGGTGGAAAACTGTTTTTT. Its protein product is CSVVVAEPGGKLFF.

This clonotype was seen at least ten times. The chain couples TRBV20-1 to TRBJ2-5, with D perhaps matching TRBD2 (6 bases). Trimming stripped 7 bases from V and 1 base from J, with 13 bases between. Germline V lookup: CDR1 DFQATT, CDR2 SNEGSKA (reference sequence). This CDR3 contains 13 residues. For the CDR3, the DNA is TGCAGTGGGAATCCGGGACTCCAAGAGACCCAGTACTTC. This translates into CSGNPGLQETQYF.

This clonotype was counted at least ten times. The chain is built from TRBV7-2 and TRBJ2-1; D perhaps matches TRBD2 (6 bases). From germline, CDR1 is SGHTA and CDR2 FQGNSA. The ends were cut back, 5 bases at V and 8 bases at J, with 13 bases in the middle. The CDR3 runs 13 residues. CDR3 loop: CASSLGDSDEQFF. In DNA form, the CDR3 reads TGTGCCAGCAGCCTAGGGGACTCCGATGAGCAGTTCTTC.

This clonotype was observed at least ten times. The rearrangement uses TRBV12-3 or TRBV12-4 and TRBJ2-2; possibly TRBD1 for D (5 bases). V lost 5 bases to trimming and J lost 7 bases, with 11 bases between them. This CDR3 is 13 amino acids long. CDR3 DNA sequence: TGTGCCAGCAGTCTCCAGGGTATCGGGGAGCTGTTTTTT. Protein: CASSLQGIGELFF.

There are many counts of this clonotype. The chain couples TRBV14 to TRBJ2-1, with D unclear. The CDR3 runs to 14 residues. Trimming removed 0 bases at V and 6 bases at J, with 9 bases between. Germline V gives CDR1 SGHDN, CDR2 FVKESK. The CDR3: CASSQDFSRNEQFF. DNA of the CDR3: TGTGCCAGCAGCCAAGATTTTAGCCGCAATGAGCAGTTCTTC.

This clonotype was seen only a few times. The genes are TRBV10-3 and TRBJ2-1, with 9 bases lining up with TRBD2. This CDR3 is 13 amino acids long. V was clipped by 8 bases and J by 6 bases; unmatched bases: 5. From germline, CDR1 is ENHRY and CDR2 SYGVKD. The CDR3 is CAIQGGGVNEQFF. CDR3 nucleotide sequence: TGTGCCATCCAGGGCGGGGGGGTCAATGAGCAGTTCTTC.

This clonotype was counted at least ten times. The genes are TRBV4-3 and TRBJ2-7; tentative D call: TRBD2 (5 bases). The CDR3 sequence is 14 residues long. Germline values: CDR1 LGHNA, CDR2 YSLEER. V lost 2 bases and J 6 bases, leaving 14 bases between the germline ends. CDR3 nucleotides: TGCGCCAGCAGCCAATTCGAATTCGAGGGCGAGCAGTACTTC. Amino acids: CASSQFEFEGEQYF.